These 11 T cell receptor beta chains share one sample of origin, sequenced in a study of T cell responses to AZD1222 COVID-19 vaccine. Method: immunoSEQ multiplex PCR; TCRdb's copy keeps in-frame clones and lacks some. The table shows fewer than 120,000 clones, with roughly 87% occurring only once. Sample: peripheral blood, taken on day 0 of AZD1222 vaccination. These receptors originate from an adult in good health.

The genes are TRBV7-9 and TRBJ1-4; D unresolved. CDR1 and CDR2 (germline): SEHNR, FQNEAQ (reference sequence). Between the trimmed V and J ends, which lost 1 base and 10 bases, there was a span of 13 bases. CDR3 size: 14 residues. The CDR3, as DNA: TGTGCCAGCAGCTTAGGAAGGGCGGGCGGAAAACTGTTTTTT. Protein product: CASSLGRAGGKLFF.

The rearrangement joins TRBV14 to TRBJ2-1; D is uncertain. With 3 bases removed from V and 0 bases from J, the gap between germline ends came to 9 bases. This CDR3 is built from 15 residues. CDR1 and CDR2 from the germline V gene are SGHDN and FVKESK. Written as DNA, the CDR3 is TGTGCCAGCAGCCACGTTACTATCTCCTACAATGAGCAGTTCTTC. Translation gives CASSHVTISYNEQFF.

The CDR3 DNA reads as TGTGCCTGGGGACCGAGCTCTGGAAACACCATATATTTT. Translation gives CAWGPSSGNTIYF. The gene calls are TRBV30 and TRBJ1-3; no firm D call. The V end was cut by 5 bases, the J end by 0 bases, with 8 bases between. The CDR3 is 13 residues long. The V gene's germline CDR1 is GTSNPN and CDR2 SVGIG (reference sequence). Looking up the rest from reference TRBV30 and TRBJ1-3 gives the full variable domain: SQTIHQWPATLVQPVGSPLSLECTVEGTSNPNLYWYRQAAGRGLQLLFYSVGIGQISSEVPQNLSASRPQDRQFILSSKKLLLSDSGFYLCAWGPSSGNTIYFGEGSWLTVV.

The chain uses TRBV19 and TRBJ1-1; D is undetermined. Germline V gene data show CDR1 as LNHDA and CDR2 as SQIVND (reference sequence). The length of the CDR3 is 14 residues. The V and J ends lost 5 bases and 3 bases respectively, with 13 bases between them. The chain's CDR3 is CASSFRVGDTEAFF. In nucleotides, the CDR3 is TGTGCCAGTAGTTTCAGAGTCGGAGACACTGAAGCTTTCTTT.

The J gene is TRBJ2-1, the V gene TRBV5-1, with 11 bases aligning to TRBD2. The junction had 16 bases not matched to a gene; V was cut back by 4 bases and J by 7 bases. The CDR3 totals 18 residues. Germline loops: CDR1 SGHRS, CDR2 YFSETQ. CDR3 loop: CASSLEGPSGRTRNEQFF. CDR3 bases: TGCGCCAGCAGCCTGGAGGGGCCTAGCGGGAGGACGCGGAATGAGCAGTTCTTC.

This clone was recorded a few times. The chain has TRBV7-3 and TRBJ1-1, with D uncertain. V was trimmed by 4 bases and J by 0 bases, leaving 6 bases between them. The CDR3 length is 13 residues. CDR1 is SGHTA, CDR2 FQGTGA, per germline. This CDR3 reads CASSSSVNTEAFF. The CDR3 nucleotides read TGTGCCAGCAGCTCCTCTGTGAACACTGAAGCTTTCTTT.

V gene TRBV28 combines with J gene TRBJ1-5; D is undetermined. Trimming removed 5 bases at V and 10 bases at J, with 9 bases between. The CDR3 length is 11 residues. CDR1 is MDHEN and CDR2 is SYDVKM in the germline V gene. The CDR3: CASSLRGPQHF. The CDR3 DNA reads as TGTGCCAGCAGTCTTAGAGGCCCCCAGCATTTT.

This chain links TRBV4-2 with TRBJ2-1; the match to TRBD2 covers 7 bases. This CDR3 region has 17 residues. Germline CDR1 is LGHNA and CDR2 is YNFKEQ. Trimming at V came to 3 bases and at J to 2 bases, leaving 10 bases not matched to a gene. In nucleotides, the CDR3 is TGTGCCAGCAGCCAGATCGTCCCGGGACTACCCTACAATGAGCAGTTCTTC. This encodes CASSQIVPGLPYNEQFF.

V is TRBV19 and J is TRBJ1-1; tentative D call: TRBD1 (5 bases). The CDR3 spans 13 residues. V lost 10 bases and J lost 2, with 14 bases in between. Germline CDR1 LNHDA, CDR2 SQIVND (reference sequence). Written as DNA, the CDR3 is TGTGCCACGGGACGCGGGATAAACACTGAAGCTTTCTTT. It translates to CATGRGINTEAFF.

This chain links TRBV11-2 with TRBJ1-2, with 7 bases lining up with TRBD1. Trimming cost V 5 bases and J 4 bases; bases outside gene matches: 7. Germline assignment: CDR1 SGHAT and CDR2 FQNNGV. CDR3 size: 14 residues. CDR3 sequence reads: CASSPLQGIYGYTF. CDR3 sequence (DNA): TGTGCCAGCAGCCCATTACAGGGGATCTATGGCTACACCTTC.

The genes are TRBV18 and TRBJ2-6; possible D gene TRBD1, 6 bases. Looked up from germline, CDR1 is KGHSH and CDR2 is LQKENI. Trimming stripped 2 bases from V and 1 base from J, with 12 bases between. This CDR3 comprises 17 residues. CDR3 residues: CASSPSGTISGANVLTF. CDR3 coding DNA: TGTGCCAGCTCACCAAGTGGGACAATATCTGGGGCCAACGTCCTGACTTTC.